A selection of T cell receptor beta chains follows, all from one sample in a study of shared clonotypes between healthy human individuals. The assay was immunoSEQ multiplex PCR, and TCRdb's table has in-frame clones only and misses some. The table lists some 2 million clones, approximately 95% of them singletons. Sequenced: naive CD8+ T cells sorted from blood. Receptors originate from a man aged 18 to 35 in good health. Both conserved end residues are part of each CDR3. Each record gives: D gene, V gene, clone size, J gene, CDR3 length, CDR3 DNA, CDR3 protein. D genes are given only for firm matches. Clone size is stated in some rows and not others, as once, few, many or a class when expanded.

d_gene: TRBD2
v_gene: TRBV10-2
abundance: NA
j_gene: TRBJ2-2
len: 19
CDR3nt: TGCGCCAGCACTCCCCCCCTAGCGGGGGGGCGTTCGAACACCGGGGAGCTGTTTTTT
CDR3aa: CASTPPLAGGRSNTGELFF

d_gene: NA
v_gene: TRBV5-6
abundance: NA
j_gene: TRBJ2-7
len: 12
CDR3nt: TGTGCCAGCAGCTTGCAATGGCACGAGCAGTACTTC
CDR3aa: CASSLQWHEQYF

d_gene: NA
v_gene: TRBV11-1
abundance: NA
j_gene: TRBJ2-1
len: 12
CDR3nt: TGTGCCAGCAGCTTAATGGGGAGTGAGCAGTTCTTC
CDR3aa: CASSLMGSEQFF

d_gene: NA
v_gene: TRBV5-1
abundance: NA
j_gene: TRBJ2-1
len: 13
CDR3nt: TGCGCCAGCAGCTTTGAAGGGGTCGGTGAGCAGTTCTTC
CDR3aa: CASSFEGVGEQFF

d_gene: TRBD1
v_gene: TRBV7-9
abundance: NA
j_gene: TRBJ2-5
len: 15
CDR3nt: TGTGCCAGCAGCTCGCCGGGACAGCTGGGTGGGACCCAGTACTTC
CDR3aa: CASSSPGQLGGTQYF

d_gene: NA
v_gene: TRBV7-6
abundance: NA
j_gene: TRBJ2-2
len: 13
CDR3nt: TGTGCCAGCAGCCCCGGGAACACCGGGGAGCTGTTTTTT
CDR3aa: CASSPGNTGELFF

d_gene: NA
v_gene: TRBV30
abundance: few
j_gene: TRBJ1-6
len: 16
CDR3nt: TGTGCCTTGGGACCCTCCAGCCCTCAAGTAAAGTCACCCCTCCACTTT
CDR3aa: CALGPSSPQVKSPLHF

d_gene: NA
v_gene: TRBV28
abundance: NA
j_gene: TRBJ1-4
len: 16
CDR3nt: TGTGCCAGCAGTTTAGGTGCTTGGAAGAGGCGCGAAAAACTGTTTTTT
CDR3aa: CASSLGAWKRREKLFF

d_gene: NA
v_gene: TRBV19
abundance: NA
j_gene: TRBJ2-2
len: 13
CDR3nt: TGTGCCAGTGCGACACACAACACCGGGGAGCTGTTTTTT
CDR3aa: CASATHNTGELFF

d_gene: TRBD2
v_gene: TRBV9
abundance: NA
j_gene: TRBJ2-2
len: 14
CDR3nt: TGTGCCAGCAGCCCTACTAGCGGGAGAGGGGAGCTGTTTTTT
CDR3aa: CASSPTSGRGELFF

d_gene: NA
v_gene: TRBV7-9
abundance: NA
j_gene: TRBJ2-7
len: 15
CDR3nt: TGTGCCAGCAGCCTAACGGGACACCCATCCTACGAGCAGTACTTC
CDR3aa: CASSLTGHPSYEQYF

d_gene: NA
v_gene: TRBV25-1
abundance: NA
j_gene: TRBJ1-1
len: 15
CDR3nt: TGTGCCAGCAGTGACAGGGGAGTCTGGGGCACTGAAGCTTTCTTT
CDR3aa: CASSDRGVWGTEAFF

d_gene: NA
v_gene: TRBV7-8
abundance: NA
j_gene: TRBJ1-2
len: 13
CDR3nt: TGTGCCAGCAGCCCCACGCCCTCGGATGGCTACACCTTC
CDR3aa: CASSPTPSDGYTF

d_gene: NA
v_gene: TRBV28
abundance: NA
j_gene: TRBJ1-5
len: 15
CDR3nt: TGTGCCAGCAGTTCTCCGGGACGGAGCAATCAGCCCCAGCATTTT
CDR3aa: CASSSPGRSNQPQHF

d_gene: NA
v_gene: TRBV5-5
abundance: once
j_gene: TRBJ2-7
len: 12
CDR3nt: TGTGCCAGCAGCCCCTTGGGCTACGAGCAGTACTTC
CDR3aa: CASSPLGYEQYF

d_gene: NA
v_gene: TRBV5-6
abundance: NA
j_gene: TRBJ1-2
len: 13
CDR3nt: TGTGCCAGCAGCTCCACAGGGAACTATGGCTACACCTTC
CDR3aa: CASSSTGNYGYTF

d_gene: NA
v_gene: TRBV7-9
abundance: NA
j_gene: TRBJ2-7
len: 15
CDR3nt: TGTGCCAGCAGCTTGCTCAGGGGAAGATCCTACGAGCAGTACTTC
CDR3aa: CASSLLRGRSYEQYF

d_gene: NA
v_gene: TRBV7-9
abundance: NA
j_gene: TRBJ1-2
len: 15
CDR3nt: TGTGCCAGCAGCACTAATTTTCAGGGAGTCTTTAGCTACACCTTC
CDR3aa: CASSTNFQGVFSYTF

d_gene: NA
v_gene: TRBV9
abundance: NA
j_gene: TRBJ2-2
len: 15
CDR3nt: TGTGCCAGCAGCCCGAAAGGGGATCGCGACGGGGAGCTGTTTTTT
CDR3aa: CASSPKGDRDGELFF

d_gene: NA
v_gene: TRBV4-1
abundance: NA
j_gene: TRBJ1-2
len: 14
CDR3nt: TGCGCCAGCAGCCAAGCCAGGGGTAACTATGGCTACACCTTC
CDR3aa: CASSQARGNYGYTF

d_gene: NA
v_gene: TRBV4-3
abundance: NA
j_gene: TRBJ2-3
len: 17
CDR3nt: TGCGCCAGCAGCCAAGACACCCTAGTAGTGATCACAGATACGCAGTATTTT
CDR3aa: CASSQDTLVVITDTQYF

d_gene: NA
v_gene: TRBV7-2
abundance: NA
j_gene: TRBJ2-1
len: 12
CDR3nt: TGTGCCAGCAGTGTGCGTTACAATGAGCAGTTCTTC
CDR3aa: CASSVRYNEQFF

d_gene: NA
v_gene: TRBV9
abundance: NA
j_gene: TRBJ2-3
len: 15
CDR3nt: TGTGCCAGCAGCGTAGAAATAAGTTGGAGGGATACGCAGTATTTT
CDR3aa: CASSVEISWRDTQYF

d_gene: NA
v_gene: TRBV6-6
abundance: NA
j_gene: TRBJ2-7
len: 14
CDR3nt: TGTGCCAGCATCGAAGCCCCGAGCACTCACGAGCAGTACTTC
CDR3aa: CASIEAPSTHEQYF

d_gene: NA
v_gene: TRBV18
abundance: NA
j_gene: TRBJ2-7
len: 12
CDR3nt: TGTGCCAGCTCACTCAGCTCCTACGAGCAGTACTTC
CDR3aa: CASSLSSYEQYF

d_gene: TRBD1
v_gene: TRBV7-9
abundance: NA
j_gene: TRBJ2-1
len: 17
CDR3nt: TGTGCCAGCAGCTCCACGACCGGGACAGGGGGCTACAATGAGCAGTTCTTC
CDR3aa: CASSSTTGTGGYNEQFF

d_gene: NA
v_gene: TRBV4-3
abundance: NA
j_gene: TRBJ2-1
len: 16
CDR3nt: TGCGCCAGCAGCCACCCGACAGGAGGGTCTTCAAATGAGCAGTTCTTC
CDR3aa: CASSHPTGGSSNEQFF

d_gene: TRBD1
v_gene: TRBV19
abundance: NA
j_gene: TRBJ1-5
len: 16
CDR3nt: TGTGCCAGTGGCGAAACCGGGACAGGGGCCTATCAGCCCCAGCATTTT
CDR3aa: CASGETGTGAYQPQHF

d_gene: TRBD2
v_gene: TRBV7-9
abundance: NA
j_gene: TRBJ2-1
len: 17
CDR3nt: TGTGCCAGCAGCTTGGCGCTAGCGGGAAGGGTATACAATGAGCAGTTCTTC
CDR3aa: CASSLALAGRVYNEQFF

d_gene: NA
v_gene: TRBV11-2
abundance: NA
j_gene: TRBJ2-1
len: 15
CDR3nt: TGTGCCAGCAGCTTAGCCCAGGCCGATTACAATGAGCAGTTCTTC
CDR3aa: CASSLAQADYNEQFF

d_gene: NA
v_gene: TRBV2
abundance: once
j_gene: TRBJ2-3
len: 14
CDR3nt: TGTGCCAGCAGTGAGTGGCAATACACAGATACGCAGTATTTT
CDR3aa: CASSEWQYTDTQYF

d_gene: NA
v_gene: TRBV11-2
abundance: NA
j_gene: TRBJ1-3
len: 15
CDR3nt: TGTGCCAGCAAGGACTACCAGAGCTCTGGAAACACCATATATTTT
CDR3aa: CASKDYQSSGNTIYF

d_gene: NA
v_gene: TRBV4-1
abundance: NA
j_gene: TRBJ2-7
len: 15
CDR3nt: TGCGCCAGCAGCCAAGAGTATCGGGAGCGCTACGAGCAGTACTTC
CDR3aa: CASSQEYRERYEQYF

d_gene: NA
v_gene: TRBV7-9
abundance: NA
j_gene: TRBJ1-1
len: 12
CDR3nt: TGTGCCAGCAGGCCAGACTCCACTGAAGCTTTCTTT
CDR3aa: CASRPDSTEAFF

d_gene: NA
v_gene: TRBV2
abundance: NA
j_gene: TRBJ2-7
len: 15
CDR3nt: TGTGCCAGCAGTGAAGGGGGGCGCGGCTCCTACGAGCAGTACTTC
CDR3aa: CASSEGGRGSYEQYF

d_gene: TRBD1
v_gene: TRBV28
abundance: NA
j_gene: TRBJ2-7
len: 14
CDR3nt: TGTGCCAGCACCCCGACAGGGAGCTCCTACGAGCAGTACTTC
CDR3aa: CASTPTGSSYEQYF

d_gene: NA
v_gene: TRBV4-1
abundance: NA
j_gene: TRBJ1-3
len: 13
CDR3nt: TGCGCCAGCAGCCAGAGGGTAGGGAACACCATATATTTT
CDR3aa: CASSQRVGNTIYF